This TCR beta chain was captured in a study of cytomegalovirus exposure and HLA in healthy donors. Whole-study context: The study's early data release held tens of millions of unique TCRs from HLA-typed donors. Study-level findings and limits: Per published accounts, TCR beta sequences correctly predicted the HLA-A and HLA-B alleles of most subjects. CMV serostatus stood as the only immune exposure information on hand.

The CDR3 sequence is 14 residues long. Unmatched junction bases numbered 3, after V lost 2 bases and J lost 3 bases. CDR1 is SGHVS and CDR2 is FQNEAQ in the germline V gene. 13 Jbeta primers and 60 Vbeta primers were used for the PCR. Sequencing was performed with immunoSEQ multiplex PCR; in TCRdb, only in-frame clones are kept and a portion is missing. Here the sample spans some 150,000 clones, about 10% being singletons. This clone was counted between two and nine times. What it binds is unknown. V gene TRBV7-8 combines with J gene TRBJ2-7; 8 bases are shared with TRBD1. The sequenced sample consisted of PBMCs. The sequence came from a woman between 40 and 50 years old in good health and CMV-seropositive. CDR3 sequence reads: CASSLRTGLYEQYF. The DNA of the CDR3 is TGTGCCAGCAGCTTACGGACAGGGCTCTACGAGCAGTACTTC.